This TCR beta chain was found in a study of cytomegalovirus exposure and HLA in healthy donors. General study points: Reportedly, cytomegalovirus status was diagnosed with high sensitivity and specificity. In vitro, three CMV-associated chains proved specific for CMV antigens.

Trimming cost V 2 bases and J 6 bases, with 5 bases left between them. The V gene's germline CDR1 is GTSNPN and CDR2 SVGIG (reference sequence). This CDR3 is 11 amino acids long. Profiling relied on immunoSEQ multiplex PCR, and the TCRdb table lists in-frame clones only, not all of them. Among 55,000 to 80,000 clones listed, around 96% were seen once. Concerning this clone: The target antigen is unknown.

The source material was PBMCs. The chain recombines TRBV30 with TRBJ2-1; D is possibly TRBD1 (5 bases). This clonotype was sampled from a man aged 18 to 29 in good health and CMV-seropositive. CDR3 sequence (DNA): TGTGCCTGGAGTCAGGGCAATGAGCAGTTCTTC. Translated, it gives CAWSQGNEQFF.